A selection of T cell receptor beta chains follows, all from one sample in a study of cytomegalovirus exposure and HLA in healthy donors. The table came from immunoSEQ multiplex PCR; TCRdb's copy has only in-frame clones and leaves some out. The data contain 85,000 to 130,000 clones, 75% to 85% of them singletons. Material: PBMCs. These receptor sequences come from a woman aged 45-65 years in good health and CMV-seropositive. Each CDR3 is given with its conserved first and last residue. A D gene is named only where the DNA matches it firmly. Rows give clone size only sometimes, using once, few, many, or a class for an expanded clone.

j_call | d_call | clone_size | cdr3_length | v_call | cdr3_aa | cdr3_nt
TRBJ1-1 | TRBD1 | . | 13 | TRBV6-6 | CASSFRGETEAFF | TGTGCCAGCAGTTTCAGGGGGGAGACTGAAGCTTTCTTT
TRBJ2-3 | TRBD2 | . | 19 | TRBV2 | CASSETSGGPSLNTDTQYF | TGTGCCAGCAGTGAAACTAGCGGGGGGCCTTCACTGAACACAGATACGCAGTATTTT
TRBJ1-3 | TRBD1 | . | 18 | TRBV15 | CATSRDRGREIVGNTIYF | TGTGCCACCAGCCGGGACAGGGGGCGAGAAATTGTAGGAAACACCATATATTTT
TRBJ2-4 | . | . | 16 | TRBV2 | CASSGAQGLAKNIQYF | TGTGCCAGCAGTGGGGCTCAGGGACTAGCCAAAAACATTCAGTACTTC
TRBJ2-7 | . | few | 14 | TRBV14 | CASSRQVFPYEQYF | TGTGCCAGCAGTCGACAGGTTTTTCCCTACGAGCAGTACTTC
TRBJ1-4 | . | . | 15 | TRBV7-9 | CSSSYGHATNEKLFF | TGTTCCAGCAGCTATGGACACGCAACTAATGAAAAACTGTTTTTT
TRBJ2-5 | TRBD2 | once | 17 | TRBV30 | CAWSAGTSGGVQETQYF | TGTGCCTGGAGTGCCGGGACTAGCGGGGGGGTACAAGAGACCCAGTACTTC
TRBJ1-1 | TRBD1 | once | 14 | TRBV5-1 | CASSADRDRARAFF | TGCGCCAGCAGCGCAGACCGGGACAGGGCTAGAGCTTTCTTT
TRBJ1-2 | . | . | 13 | TRBV6-6 | CASSYSLAEGYTF | TGTGCCAGCAGTTACTCGCTTGCAGAAGGCTACACCTTC
TRBJ2-7 | TRBD1 | . | 15 | TRBV6-1 | CAIPRGQESSYEQYF | TGTGCCATTCCCAGGGGACAGGAGAGCTCCTACGAGCAGTACTTC
TRBJ2-3 | . | . | 15 | TRBV7-3 | CASSVTDPRGDTQYF | TGTGCCAGCAGCGTAACCGACCCGAGGGGGGATACGCAGTATTTT
TRBJ2-7 | TRBD1 | once | 15 | TRBV6-6 | CASSYRRDRVHEQYF | TGTGCCAGCAGTTACCGCCGGGACAGGGTACACGAGCAGTACTTC
TRBJ2-7 | TRBD1 | . | 19 | TRBV2 | CASSEPGDRGPKKSYEQYF | TGTGCCAGCAGTGAACCCGGGGACAGGGGTCCGAAAAAATCCTACGAGCAGTACTTC
TRBJ2-7 | . | . | 15 | TRBV5-6 | CASSLDVQGSYEQYF | TGTGCCAGCAGCTTGGATGTTCAGGGAAGCTACGAGCAGTACTTC
TRBJ1-1 | TRBD1 | . | 16 | TRBV13 | CASRPGQGGDNTEAFF | TGTGCCAGCAGGCCGGGACAGGGGGGCGATAACACTGAAGCTTTCTTT
TRBJ2-1 | TRBD2 | . | 16 | TRBV14 | CASSLRGGREANEQFF | TGTGCCAGCAGCCTTCGAGGCGGGAGGGAGGCCAATGAGCAGTTCTTC
TRBJ1-3 | . | . | 13 | TRBV30 | CAWDRSSGNTIYF | TGTGCCTGGGACAGGAGCTCTGGAAACACCATATATTTT
TRBJ1-3 | . | once | 13 | TRBV11-2 | CASSANPGNTIYF | TGTGCCAGCTCCGCGAACCCTGGAAACACCATATATTTT
TRBJ1-2 | . | . | 12 | TRBV10-2 | CASSHDSYGYTF | TGCGCCAGCAGTCATGACAGCTATGGCTACACCTTC
TRBJ2-1 | . | . | 15 | TRBV6-5 | CASSLGGTDRNEQFF | TGTGCCAGTTCACTCGGAGGGACAGATAGGAATGAGCAGTTCTTC
TRBJ2-7 | . | . | 16 | TRBV6-6 | CASSYSTLGSSYEQYF | TGTGCCAGCAGTTACTCGACATTGGGCAGCTCCTACGAGCAGTACTTC
TRBJ1-5 | . | . | 15 | TRBV6-5 | CASSYYDSSVQPQHF | TGTGCCAGCAGTTACTACGACAGTTCGGTTCAGCCCCAGCATTTT
TRBJ1-5 | . | . | 16 | TRBV7-6 | CASSLLSEYSNQPQHF | TGTGCCAGCAGCTTATTATCAGAATATAGCAATCAGCCCCAGCATTTT
TRBJ2-1 | TRBD2 | . | 16 | TRBV18 | CASSPPLAGERNEQFF | TGTGCCAGCTCACCACCGCTAGCGGGAGAAAGAAATGAGCAGTTCTTC
TRBJ2-3 | TRBD2 | . | 14 | TRBV2 | CASSVTSGSDTQYF | TGTGCCAGCAGTGTGACTAGCGGGAGTGATACGCAGTATTTT
TRBJ1-1 | . | . | 15 | TRBV13 | CASSFGSGPNTEAFF | TGTGCCAGCAGCTTTGGGTCAGGGCCGAACACTGAAGCTTTCTTT
TRBJ1-5 | . | . | 12 | TRBV10-3 | CATRGSNQPQHF | TGTGCCACCCGAGGTAGCAATCAGCCCCAGCATTTT
TRBJ2-5 | TRBD2 | . | 14 | TRBV29-1 | CSVPILAGGQGQYF | TGCAGCGTTCCCATCCTAGCGGGAGGGCAAGGCCAGTACTTC
TRBJ2-1 | . | once | 14 | TRBV4-1 | CASSHRLENNEQFF | TGCGCCAGCAGCCATAGACTAGAAAACAATGAGCAGTTCTTC
TRBJ1-1 | . | . | 15 | TRBV9 | CASSVSMGADTEAFF | TGTGCCAGCAGCGTATCCATGGGGGCGGACACTGAAGCTTTCTTT
TRBJ2-1 | TRBD2 | . | 16 | TRBV7-9 | CASSFRREGSYNEQFF | TGTGCCAGCAGCTTTCGGCGGGAGGGCTCCTACAATGAGCAGTTCTTC
TRBJ1-1 | . | . | 13 | TRBV29-1 | CSVSLRGNTEAFF | TGCAGCGTTTCCCTAAGGGGGAACACTGAAGCTTTCTTT
TRBJ2-7 | . | once | 14 | TRBV10-1 | CASSEGGRRSEQYF | TGCGCCAGCAGTGAGGGAGGAAGAAGGTCCGAGCAGTACTTC
TRBJ1-4 | . | . | 12 | TRBV4-1 | CASSQTGEKLFF | TGCGCCAGCAGCCAGACAGGAGAAAAACTGTTTTTT
TRBJ2-3 | . | . | 15 | TRBV5-6 | CASSIPYSRADTQYF | TGTGCCAGCAGCATCCCTTACTCGAGGGCAGATACGCAGTATTTT
TRBJ1-2 | TRBD1 | once | 16 | TRBV14 | CASSQAGDRGLYGYTF | TGTGCCAGCAGCCAAGCCGGGGACAGGGGGCTTTATGGCTACACCTTC
TRBJ2-7 | . | . | 12 | TRBV9 | CASSAPGYEQYF | TGTGCCAGCAGCGCCCCCGGGTACGAGCAGTACTTC
TRBJ2-7 | . | few | 14 | TRBV18 | CASSPPGIYYEQYF | TGTGCCAGCTCACCCCCAGGGATATACTACGAGCAGTACTTC
TRBJ1-1 | TRBD1 | once | 15 | TRBV2 | CASSNNRGFLTEAFF | TGTGCCAGCAGTAATAACAGGGGATTTTTGACTGAAGCTTTCTTT
TRBJ2-1 | . | . | 14 | TRBV30 | CAWTFGDANNEQFF | TGTGCCTGGACCTTTGGAGATGCGAACAATGAGCAGTTCTTC
TRBJ1-4 | TRBD1 | . | 17 | TRBV23-1 | CASSQSGTGAGDEKLFF | TGCGCCAGCAGTCAATCTGGTACAGGGGCCGGGGATGAAAAACTGTTTTTT
TRBJ2-3 | TRBD2 | . | 17 | TRBV5-1 | CASGESGGPLTGDTQYF | TGCGCCAGCGGGGAGTCGGGAGGGCCTTTAACGGGGGATACGCAGTATTTT
TRBJ1-2 | TRBD1 | . | 14 | TRBV6-5 | CASRRTGGFYGYTF | TGTGCCAGCAGGCGGACAGGGGGCTTCTATGGCTACACCTTC
TRBJ1-2 | TRBD1 | . | 15 | TRBV5-6 | CASSLDTSGGSAYTF | TGTGCCAGCAGCTTGGATACGTCAGGGGGTTCGGCTTACACCTTC
TRBJ2-6 | TRBD1 | . | 15 | TRBV9 | CASSVTGTGANVLTF | TGTGCCAGCAGCGTGACAGGGACGGGGGCCAACGTCCTGACTTTC
TRBJ1-3 | . | . | 13 | TRBV5-4 | CASSSGAGNTIYF | TGTGCCAGCAGCTCAGGGGCAGGAAACACCATATATTTT
TRBJ1-2 | . | . | 12 | TRBV5-1 | CASSPGGGVYTF | TGCGCCAGCAGCCCCGGGGGGGGTGTCTACACCTTC
TRBJ1-2 | TRBD1 | once | 13 | TRBV5-1 | CASSPGTGDGYTF | TGCGCCAGCAGCCCCGGGACAGGGGACGGCTACACCTTC
TRBJ1-2 | TRBD1 | . | 13 | TRBV6-1 | CASSEDRGRGYTF | TGTGCCAGCAGTGAAGACAGGGGGAGAGGCTACACCTTC